This TCR beta chain was profiled in a study of T cell responses to AZD1222 COVID-19 vaccine. This CDR3 spans 11 amino acids. Germline V gene data show CDR1 as DFQATT and CDR2 as SNEGSKA (reference sequence). Trimming removed 3 bases from V and 4 bases from J, with 6 bases in between. The protocol was immunoSEQ multiplex PCR, while the TCRdb copy is restricted to in-frame clones and leaves out a portion. The sample includes about 130,000 clones, about 90% seen only once; the top ten take under 2%. This clone was picked up one time. This sequence originates from an adult in good health. The chain is built from TRBV20-1 and TRBJ1-2; D unresolved. Material: peripheral blood, obtained on day 0 of AZD1222 vaccination. The CDR3 sequence is CSARRAYGYTF. As DNA, the CDR3 is TGCAGTGCTAGGAGGGCCTATGGCTACACCTTC.